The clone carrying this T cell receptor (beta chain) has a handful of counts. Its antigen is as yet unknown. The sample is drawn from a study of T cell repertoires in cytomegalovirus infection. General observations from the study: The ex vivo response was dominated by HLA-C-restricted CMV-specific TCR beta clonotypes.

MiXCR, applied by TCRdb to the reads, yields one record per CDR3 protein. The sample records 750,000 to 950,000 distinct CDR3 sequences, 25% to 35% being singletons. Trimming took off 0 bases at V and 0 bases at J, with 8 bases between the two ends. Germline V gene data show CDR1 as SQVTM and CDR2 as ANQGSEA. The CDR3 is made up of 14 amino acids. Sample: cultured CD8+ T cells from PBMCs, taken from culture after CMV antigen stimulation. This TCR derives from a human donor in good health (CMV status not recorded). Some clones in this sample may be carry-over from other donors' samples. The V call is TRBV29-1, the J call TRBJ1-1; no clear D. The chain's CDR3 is CSVEDGALNTEAFF. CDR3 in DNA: TGCAGCGTTGAAGATGGAGCCCTGAACACTGAAGCTTTCTTT.